The rows below give T cell receptor beta chains drawn from one sample of a study of Graves' ophthalmopathy and Graves' hyperthyroidism. Via MiXCR, TCRdb re-called the multiplex PCR reads, giving one row per CDR3 protein. The sample contains 340,000 or so distinct CDR3 sequences, roughly 15% of which appear only once. Sample: peripheral blood. Every receptor here comes from an adult man with Graves' ophthalmopathy. The CDR3 runs from the conserved cysteine through the conserved F or W. Fields, in order: clone size, V gene, J gene, D gene, CDR3 DNA, CDR3 protein. The D gene is left open where the match is weak. For some rows the clone size is stated as once, few or many, or as a class when expanded; others skip it.

>few|TRBV12-3/TRBV12-4|TRBJ2-4|-
TGTGCCAGCAGCCCAAGGGGGAGGTTACCCAAAAACATTCAGTACTTC
CASSPRGRLPKNIQYF
>many|TRBV15|TRBJ2-7|TRBD1
TGTGCCACCAGCAGAGGGACAGGGGGCCGATACGAGCAGTACTTC
CATSRGTGGRYEQYF
>many|TRBV7-9|TRBJ1-5|TRBD1
TGTGCCAGCAGCCAGACAGGGACTAATCAGCCCCAGCATTTT
CASSQTGTNQPQHF
>many|TRBV30|TRBJ1-6|-
TGTGCCTGGGAGGACAGATATAATTCACCCCTCCACTTT
CAWEDRYNSPLHF
>many|TRBV6-5|TRBJ1-1|-
TGTGCCAGCAGTCTAACTCGTGGGTACACTGAAGCTTTCTTT
CASSLTRGYTEAFF
>many|TRBV24-1|TRBJ2-7|-
TGTGCCACCAGTGAAACGGGACACGACGAGCAGTACTTC
CATSETGHDEQYF
>-|TRBV6-1|TRBJ2-5|-
TGTGCCAGCAGTGGACAGACGGCGGGAGAGACCCAGTACTTC
CASSGQTAGETQYF
>many|TRBV18|TRBJ1-6|-
TGTGCCAGCTCACCGGGGGGGCACATTAATTCACCCCTCCACTTT
CASSPGGHINSPLHF
>many|TRBV11-2|TRBJ2-2|-
TGTGCCAGCAGCTTAGATCCAGGGGGGAGTATCACCGGGGAGCTGTTTTTT
CASSLDPGGSITGELFF
>many|TRBV28|TRBJ2-7|TRBD1
TGTGCCAGCAATCGATGGGACAGTTACGAGCAGTACTTC
CASNRWDSYEQYF
>-|TRBV12-3/TRBV12-4|TRBJ2-7|TRBD1
TGTGCCAGCAGTCCTATAGGGGACAGGGTCCACGAGCAGTACTTC
CASSPIGDRVHEQYF
>many|TRBV4-2|TRBJ2-7|TRBD2
TGTGCCAGCAGCCAAGATGCAACTAGCGGGGTCCTAGACGAGCAGTACTTC
CASSQDATSGVLDEQYF
>many|TRBV28|TRBJ2-7|TRBD1
TGTGCCAGCAGTGACAGGGGGATTAGCTCCTACGAGCAGTACTTC
CASSDRGISSYEQYF
>many|TRBV10-2|TRBJ1-2|-
TGCGCCAGCAGTAACGGATTAGCTAACTATGGCTACACCTTC
CASSNGLANYGYTF
>-|TRBV24-1|TRBJ2-7|TRBD1
TGTGCCACCAGTGCCTCGATCCCGGGACAGGGCTCCTACGAGCAGTACTTC
CATSASIPGQGSYEQYF
>-|TRBV7-9|TRBJ1-2|-
TGTGCCAGCAGCCCCCGGGAGTTTGGCTACACCTTC
CASSPREFGYTF
>many|TRBV4-1|TRBJ2-1|TRBD2
TGCGCCAGCAGCCAAGGGACTAGGGCTAACAATGAGCAGTTCTTC
CASSQGTRANNEQFF
>many|TRBV19|TRBJ2-5|-
TGTGCCAGTAGATCAACAGGGGAGACCCAGTACTTC
CASRSTGETQYF
>many|TRBV6-5|TRBJ2-5|TRBD1
TGTGCCAGCAGTCTGGACAGGGTCGGGGAGACCCAGTACTTC
CASSLDRVGETQYF
>many|TRBV20-1|TRBJ1-5|-
TGCAGTGCTAGGGTCGAAGCGTCCCAGCATTTT
CSARVEASQHF
>few|TRBV5-1|TRBJ1-1|TRBD1
TGCGCCACCAATCCAGGGGGCGCGAACACTGAAGCTTTCTTT
CATNPGGANTEAFF
>many|TRBV19|TRBJ1-5|-
TGTGCCAGTAGTATACTGGCGGGGCAGCCCCAGCATTTT
CASSILAGQPQHF
>many|TRBV12-3/TRBV12-4|TRBJ1-3|TRBD1
TGTGCCAGCAGTATCGGGACAGGGAATGGGAACACCATATATTTT
CASSIGTGNGNTIYF
>-|TRBV27|TRBJ1-2|-
TGTGCCAGCAGTTTAACGGGACACGACTATGGCTACACCTTC
CASSLTGHDYGYTF
>many|TRBV7-3|TRBJ1-6|-
TGTGCCAGCAGCGATACACCTAATTCACCCCTCCACTTT
CASSDTPNSPLHF
>many|TRBV20-1|TRBJ1-2|TRBD1
TGCAGTGCTAGATCGGGGACAGAGGATGGCTACACCTTC
CSARSGTEDGYTF
>many|TRBV28|TRBJ2-7|TRBD1
TGTGCCAGCATGTTGGGACAGGGACCCTACGAGCAGTACTTC
CASMLGQGPYEQYF
>many|TRBV3-1|TRBJ2-5|-
TGTGCCAGCAGCCAGCAGCCACCACGGAGGACGGAGACCCAGTACTTC
CASSQQPPRRTETQYF
>few|TRBV6-1|TRBJ2-5|TRBD2
TGTGCCAGCAGCCATCCGGCTAGCGGGATAGAGACCCAGTACTTC
CASSHPASGIETQYF
>-|TRBV30|TRBJ2-7|TRBD2
TGTGCCTGGATGGAGGGAGGGCGTTACGGGCAGTACTTC
CAWMEGGRYGQYF
>many|TRBV7-2|TRBJ2-7|-
TGTGCCAGCAGCCGGTGGACAACCAACGAGCAGTACTTC
CASSRWTTNEQYF
>many|TRBV4-1|TRBJ1-6|-
TGCGCCAGCAGCCAAGATAACCTCTGGGGTCGGAATTCACCCCTCCACTTT
CASSQDNLWGRNSPLHF
>many|TRBV20-1|TRBJ2-5|-
TGCAGTGCTCGACCTAGCGGGACAGGGGTGCAAGAGACCCAGTACTTC
CSARPSGTGVQETQYF
>many|TRBV15|TRBJ2-7|-
TGTGCCACCAGCAGAGCAATTTCCTACGAGCAGTACTTC
CATSRAISYEQYF
>few|TRBV18|TRBJ1-3|TRBD1
TGTGCCAGCTCATCCAACTCAATCTCCGGACAGGGCACCATATATTTT
CASSSNSISGQGTIYF
>-|TRBV6-2/TRBV6-3|TRBJ1-1|-
TGTGCCACCAGTGATGGACCTGGGGCTTTCTTT
CATSDGPGAFF
>many|TRBV6-2/TRBV6-3|TRBJ1-5|TRBD1
TGTGCCAGCAGGTCTACAGGGGTGGGTCAGCCCCAGCATTTT
CASRSTGVGQPQHF
>many|TRBV5-8|TRBJ2-2|-
TGTGCCAGCAGCTGGTTACTGAACACCGGGGAGCTGTTTTTT
CASSWLLNTGELFF
>few|TRBV27|TRBJ1-1|-
TGTGCCAGCAGTTTACGTGGGGAGCTCCCTTTCACTGAAGCTTTCTTT
CASSLRGELPFTEAFF
>many|TRBV27|TRBJ2-2|-
TGTGCCAGCAGCCCTGGGCGGGGTTTGGGCGGTTCCTTCATCGGGGAGCTGTTTTTT
CASSPGRGLGGSFIGELFF
>many|TRBV19|TRBJ2-2|-
TGTGCCAGTAGACAAGGCGGGACCAGCGGGGAGCTGTTTTTT
CASRQGGTSGELFF
>many|TRBV5-1|TRBJ1-6|TRBD1
TGCGCCAGCACCCCGCAGGGGGCTGATAATTCACCCCTCCACTTT
CASTPQGADNSPLHF
>many|TRBV6-5|TRBJ2-1|-
TGTGCCAGCAGATACGCCACAGGTAGCCCCGGTTACAATGAGCAGTTCTTC
CASRYATGSPGYNEQFF
>few|TRBV20-1|TRBJ1-5|-
TGCAGTGCTAGACTAACAGGGTCAAATCAGCCCCAGCATTTT
CSARLTGSNQPQHF
>-|TRBV10-1|TRBJ1-5|TRBD1
TGCGCCAGCCACGCCGCGGGACAGATTTGGTTGGTGGGTCAGCCCCAGCATTTT
CASHAAGQIWLVGQPQHF
>many|TRBV2|TRBJ1-5|TRBD1
TGTGCCAGCAGTGAACTCGGACAGGGGGCTCGTCAGCCCCAGCATTTT
CASSELGQGARQPQHF
>many|TRBV18|TRBJ1-6|-
TGTGCCAGCTCACCAGCAGGCTCAAATTCACCCCTCCACTTT
CASSPAGSNSPLHF
>many|TRBV19|TRBJ1-1|-
TGTGCCAGTAGTATCGGTCGACCGGACAACATGAACACTGAAGCTTTCTTT
CASSIGRPDNMNTEAFF